This TCR beta chain was profiled in a study of control samples from healthy donors and cancer patients. TCRdb keeps only in-frame clones here, not all; method: immunoSEQ multiplex PCR. The table includes about 94,000 clones, 90% detected once. Trimming cost V 0 bases and J 1 base, with 11 bases left between them. The CDR3 sequence is 16 residues long. Germline V gives CDR1 SGDLS, CDR2 YYNGEE. The sequence was obtained from a woman aged 18-29 years in good health. Material: blood. The chain has TRBV9 and TRBJ1-3; D gene unclear. The DNA for the CDR3 is TGTGCCAGCAGCGTAGCGAAAGCCCTTTCTGGAAACACCATATATTTT. Translated, it gives CASSVAKALSGNTIYF.